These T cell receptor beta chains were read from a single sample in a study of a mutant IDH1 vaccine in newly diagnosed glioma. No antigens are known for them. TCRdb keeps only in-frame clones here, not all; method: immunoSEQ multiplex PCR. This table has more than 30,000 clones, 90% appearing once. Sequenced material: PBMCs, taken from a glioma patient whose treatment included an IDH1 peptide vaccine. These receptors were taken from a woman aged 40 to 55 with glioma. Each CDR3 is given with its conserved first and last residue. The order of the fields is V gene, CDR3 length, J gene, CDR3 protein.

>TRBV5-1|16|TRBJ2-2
CASSRRGSGTTGELFF
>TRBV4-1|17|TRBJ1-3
CASSRLRSGSDENTIYF
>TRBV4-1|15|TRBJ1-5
CASSQGDSLNQPQHF
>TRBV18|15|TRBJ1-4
CASSQGQTTNEKLFF
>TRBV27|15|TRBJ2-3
CASSLYLASTDTQYF
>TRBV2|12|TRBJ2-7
CASSGIGYEQYF
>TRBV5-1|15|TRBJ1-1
CASSRSGQMGTEAFF
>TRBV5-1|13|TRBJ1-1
CASSALAGYGAFF
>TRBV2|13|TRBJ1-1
CASRGGQNTEAFF
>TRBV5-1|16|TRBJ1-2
CASSLAHGGEGDGYTF
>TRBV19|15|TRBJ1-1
CASSPIGQFDTEAFF
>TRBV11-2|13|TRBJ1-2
CASSPNSDRGYTF
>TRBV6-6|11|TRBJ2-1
CALGSRTEQFF
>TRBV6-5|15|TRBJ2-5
CASSLAGPSQETQYF
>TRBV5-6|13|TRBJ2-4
CASSFTAKNIQYF
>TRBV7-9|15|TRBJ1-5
CASSLLAGFNQPQHF
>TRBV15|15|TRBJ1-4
CATSTRQGYTEKLFF
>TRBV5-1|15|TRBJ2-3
CASSLAAGGRDTQYF
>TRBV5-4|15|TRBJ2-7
CASSGTWSGGREQYF
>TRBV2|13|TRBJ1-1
CASRMTVNTEAFF
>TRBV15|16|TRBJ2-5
CATSRDVLAGEETQYF
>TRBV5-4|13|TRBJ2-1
CASSFGTVEEQFF
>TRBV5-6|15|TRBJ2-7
CASSFGRQGVREQYF
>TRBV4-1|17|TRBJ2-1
CASTPGMRSSSYNEQFF
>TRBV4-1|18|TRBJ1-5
CASSPGDGRRQGTQPQHF
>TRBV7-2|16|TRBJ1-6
CASSSVRAGLNSPLHF
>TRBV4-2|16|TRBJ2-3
CASSQDAGTSTDTQYF
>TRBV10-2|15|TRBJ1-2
CASRGQGAGNYGYTF
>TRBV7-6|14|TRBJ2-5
CASSFNQDRGAQYF
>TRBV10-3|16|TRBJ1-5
CAMTPLDRGFGQPQHF
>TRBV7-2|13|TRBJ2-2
CASRGTFTGELFF
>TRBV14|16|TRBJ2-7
CASSPGQGTLSYEQYF
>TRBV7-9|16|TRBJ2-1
CASSLNRGSSYNEQFF
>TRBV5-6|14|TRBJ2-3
CASSLALAGDTQYF
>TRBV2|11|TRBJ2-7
CASRRTGEQYF
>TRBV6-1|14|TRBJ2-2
CASTPRPDTGELFF
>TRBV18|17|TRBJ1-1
CASSHDWGRLDSAEAFF
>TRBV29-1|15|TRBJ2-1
CSVERGSSGRSEQFF
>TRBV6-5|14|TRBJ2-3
CASSSRGTTDTQYF
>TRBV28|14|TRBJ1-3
CASSSWVSGNTIYF